The rows below give T cell receptor beta chains drawn from one sample of a study of a mutant IDH1 vaccine in newly diagnosed glioma. Repertoires were generated with immunoSEQ multiplex PCR, while TCRdb's copy carries only in-frame clones and drops some. This repertoire shows roughly 32,000 clones, about four fifths found once; its top ten account for about 3%. Which antigens these TCRs recognize remains unknown. The sequencing here drew on PBMCs, taken from a glioma patient whose treatment included an IDH1 peptide vaccine. The receptors come from a man aged 40-49 years with glioma. Some clones in this sample may be carry-over from other donors' samples. CDR3s include the opening cysteine and the closing phenylalanine or tryptophan.

TRBJ2-7	TRBV4-1	CASSQSLLGTGLIYEQYF
TRBJ1-2	TRBV2	CASSEITENYGYTF
TRBJ2-5	TRBV9	CASSAGLAEETQYF
TRBJ1-1	TRBV7-9	CASSLGGQRNTEAFF
TRBJ1-2	TRBV5-1	CASSLDPQGLWVTF
TRBJ1-6	TRBV19	CASSPERRALNSPLHF
TRBJ1-1	TRBV6-1	CASSPDRVTEAFF
TRBJ1-6	TRBV7-2	CASSLGGQGALKAPLHF
TRBJ2-7	TRBV7-2	CASSLGSGGLGEQYF
TRBJ1-5	TRBV9	CASSRTQEPPQHF
TRBJ1-5	TRBV7-9	CASSLDREPYQPQHF
TRBJ1-5	TRBV6-1	CANPTPTNQPQHF
TRBJ1-1	TRBV5-6	CASSLGLRVQGGRDTEAFF
TRBJ2-1	TRBV7-6	CASSQVSGGIGNEQFF
TRBJ2-1	TRBV6-5	CASSYSSRVPYNEQFF
TRBJ1-5	TRBV19	CASSTHRDRSNQPQHF
TRBJ2-7	TRBV4-1	CASSQIWTRIGSYEQYF
TRBJ1-2	TRBV4-1	CASSQEPREYGYTF
TRBJ1-1	TRBV13	CASSLSWGQGATAFF
TRBJ1-5	TRBV2	CASSGRQGRQPQHF
TRBJ2-3	TRBV30	CAWSVRRAETTEDTQYF
TRBJ1-4	TRBV30	CAWTTGVGNEKLFF
TRBJ2-3	TRBV11-2	CASSLLRGNTDTQYF
TRBJ2-5	TRBV7-3	CASAPPALETQYF
TRBJ2-1	TRBV19	CASSHRRGSSYNEQFF
TRBJ2-5	TRBV5-6	CASSLRGEDVSYF
TRBJ2-1	TRBV6-1	CAIRTDTYNEQFF
TRBJ1-5	TRBV5-6	CASSLGDQPQHF
TRBJ1-1	TRBV19	CASSILRQGGNTEAFF
TRBJ2-7	TRBV5-6	CASSLGPAYEQYF